This T cell receptor (beta chain) originates from a study of blood T cell repertoires in COVID-19 (dated by TCRdb to 2018 to 2020). For the study in its entirety: Samples covering the acute and convalescent phases of COVID-19 were provided by collaborators in the United States, Italy and Spain. The material from the prospective study consisted of cDNA or gDNA derived from T cells, B-cell-depleted T cells, or PBMCs. Subjects who had been exposed to COVID-19, were actively infected with it, or had recovered from it provided the deeply sampled blood TCRbeta repertoires that made up the dataset. The repertoires were made available in a free public database intended to serve as a resource for research on the immune response to SARS-CoV-2. Samples came from the ongoing ImmuneRACE study (first 160 participants) plus 1,254 subjects from 6 global collaborators. Nearly every sample came with metadata listing a de-identified subject ID, COVID-19 status, age in years and sex. HLA class I and class II types, where available, came from metadata supplied by the sample provider rather than from assay-based typing. General study outcomes and caveats: Clinical and demographic metadata were provided uncurated, with the amount varying by source and participant.

Collaborating institutions collected whole blood in K2EDTA tubes following their own protocols. Collaborator samples were shipped for TCRbeta analysis as frozen whole blood, isolated PBMCs, or DNA extracted from either sample type. This clone occurred a few times. Its target antigen remains unknown. No much larger clone is present one base from it, and per-base qualities are unavailable. The junction shows trimming of 0 bases on V and 8 bases on J, plus 10 bases between the germline ends. CDR3 length: 12 amino acids, cysteine to phenylalanine. Just CDR3 DNA is preserved here, 36 bases in frame from base 1. CDR1 and CDR2 (GTSNPN, SVGIG) derive from the germline V gene (reference sequence). TCRbeta CDR3 regions were amplified from genomic DNA by means of the immunoSEQ Assay, a bias-controlled multiplex PCR. Turning to the authors' computational methods: The number of nucleated cells in each sample was estimated by amplification of reference gene primers within the assay. To quantify the absolute abundance of each unique TCRbeta CDR3 rearrangement, sequence reads were collapsed and filtered. For each sample, productive Simpson clonality was calculated as the square root of Simpson's diversity index over productive rearrangements. The table comes from immuneACCESS by way of TCRdb, which keeps in-frame sequences with V and J called. Part of the clones is missing from these tables; in studies checked, under half for an unresolved V gene and the rest for unknown reasons. From that table come the V and J calls and clone size; the DNA was used to work out D and trimming. The sample contains approximately 200,000 clones, around 86% of them found a single time. Clones ranked in the top ten supply 3.5% to 5% of the sample.

This TCR was sampled from a man aged 50 to 60 with acute or convalescent COVID-19. The chain is assembled from TRBV30 and TRBJ1-2; no confident D gene assignment can be made. The sample was peripheral blood. The DNA reads as follows: TGTGCCTGGAGTGTACACGGCGGCGGCTACACCTTC. Its protein is CAWSVHGGGYTF.